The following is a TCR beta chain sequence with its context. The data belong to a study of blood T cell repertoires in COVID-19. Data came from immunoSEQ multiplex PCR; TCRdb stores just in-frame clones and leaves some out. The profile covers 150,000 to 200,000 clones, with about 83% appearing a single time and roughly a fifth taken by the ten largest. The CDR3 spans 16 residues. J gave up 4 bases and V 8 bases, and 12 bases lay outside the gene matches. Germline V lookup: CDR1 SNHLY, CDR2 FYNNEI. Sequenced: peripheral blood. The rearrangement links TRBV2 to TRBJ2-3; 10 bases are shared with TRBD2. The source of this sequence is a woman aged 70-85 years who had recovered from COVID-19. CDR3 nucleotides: TGTGCCAGCCACCCCCGACTACTAGCGGGGCCAGATACGCAGTATTTT. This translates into CASHPRLLAGPDTQYF.